This T cell receptor (beta chain) was identified in a study of PD-L1 blockade in urothelial cancer. Assay: immunoSEQ multiplex PCR; the TCRdb copy retains only in-frame clones and omits some. The sample lists some 67,000 clones; around 90% were seen once. The CDR3 is 14 amino acids. Germline V gene sequence: CDR1 MDHEN, CDR2 SYDVKM. V was clipped by 5 bases and J by 3 bases; unmatched bases: 5. This sample comprised PBMCs, obtained around atezolizumab (anti-PD-L1) treatment. This sequence joins TRBV28 and TRBJ2-5, with 8 bases that match TRBD1. This receptor was obtained from a man aged 60-69 years with urothelial cancer. DNA of the CDR3: TGTGCCAGCAGTCAAGACAGGGGCAAAGAGACCCAGTACTTC. It encodes CASSQDRGKETQYF. Variable domain in full (rest from reference TRBV28 and TRBJ2-5): DVKVTQSSRYLVKRTGEKVFLECVQDMDHENMFWYRQDPGLGLRLIYFSYDVKMKEKGDIPEGYSVSREKKERFSLILESASTNQTSMYLCASSQDRGKETQYFGPGTRLLVL.